The rows below give T cell receptor beta chains drawn from one sample of a study of vaccination and CD4 T cells after COVID-19. MiXCR, run by TCRdb on the PCR reads, gives a single entry per CDR3 protein. Here the sample spans roughly 28,000 distinct CDR3 sequences, 50% being singletons. Their target antigens are unknown. This specimen was CD4+ T cells from blood, cultured in vitro, taken before SARS-CoV-2 vaccination. The receptors originated from a human donor who received a COVID-19 vaccine. Each CDR3 is given with its conserved first and last residue. D genes are given only for firm matches. The size entry is marked missing in some rows and otherwise reads once, few, many or a size class.

>.|TRBJ2-2|.|TRBV4-2
CASSQDKASTGELFF
TGTGCCAGCAGCCAAGATAAGGCCTCCACCGGGGAGCTGTTTTTT
>.|TRBJ2-7|.|TRBV7-9
CASSHTYEQYF
TGTGCCAGCAGCCATACGTACGAGCAGTACTTC
>.|TRBJ1-5|few|TRBV6-1
CASNLGQFGQPQHF
TGTGCCAGCAATCTTGGACAGTTCGGGCAGCCCCAGCATTTT
>TRBD1|TRBJ1-2|.|TRBV4-1
CASKRTGGGGYTF
TGCGCCAGCAAACGGACAGGGGGCGGTGGCTACACCTTC
>TRBD2|TRBJ2-3|.|TRBV7-9
CASSRATSGGADTQYF
TGTGCCAGCAGCCGAGCGACTAGCGGGGGGGCAGATACGCAGTATTTT
>.|TRBJ2-3|few|TRBV6-1
CASSGAQGTRTDTQYF
TGTGCCAGCAGTGGGGCACAGGGGACTAGGACAGATACGCAGTATTTT
>.|TRBJ2-4|.|TRBV19
CASSINGKNIQYF
TGTGCCAGTAGTATCAACGGGAAAAACATTCAGTACTTC
>.|TRBJ1-5|.|TRBV19
CASSAGTSSNQPQHF
TGTGCCAGTAGTGCTGGGACCTCAAGCAATCAGCCCCAGCATTTT
>TRBD1|TRBJ2-1|.|TRBV7-3
CASRATGVGEQFF
TGTGCCAGCAGAGCAACAGGGGTTGGGGAGCAGTTCTTC
>.|TRBJ1-2|few|TRBV6-2/TRBV6-3
CASRPDNLGYTF
TGTGCCAGCAGGCCCGACAATTTGGGCTACACCTTC
>.|TRBJ2-1|.|TRBV2
CASSADRSYNEQFF
TGTGCCAGCAGCGCCGACAGGTCCTACAATGAGCAGTTCTTC
>.|TRBJ1-1|.|TRBV7-9
CASSWGGDTEAFF
TGTGCCAGCAGCTGGGGAGGAGACACTGAAGCTTTCTTT
>.|TRBJ1-2|once|TRBV7-2
CASSFESHYYGYTF
TGTGCCAGCAGCTTTGAGTCACATTACTATGGCTACACCTTC
>.|TRBJ1-1|.|TRBV19
CASSISPNTEAFF
TGTGCCAGTAGTATCAGCCCAAACACTGAAGCTTTCTTT
>.|TRBJ1-1|.|TRBV5-1
CASSPRTANTEAFF
TGCGCCAGCAGCCCACGGACGGCGAACACTGAAGCTTTCTTT
>TRBD2|TRBJ2-3|.|TRBV10-1
CASSESRTSVADTQYF
TGCGCCAGCAGTGAGTCAAGGACTAGCGTGGCGGATACGCAGTATTTT
>.|TRBJ2-1|few|TRBV27
CASSWDRPSKAYNEQFF
TGTGCCAGCTCATGGGACCGCCCGTCGAAAGCCTACAATGAGCAGTTCTTC
>.|TRBJ2-5|.|TRBV11-3
CASSPEELSQETQYF
TGTGCCAGCAGCCCAGAGGAATTATCCCAAGAGACCCAGTACTTC
>.|TRBJ2-1|once|TRBV11-2
CASSLWVSGRNEQFF
TGTGCCAGCAGCTTATGGGTCTCGGGGAGGAATGAGCAGTTCTTC
>.|TRBJ1-2|.|TRBV20-1
CSAPRGRGLGYTF
TGCAGTGCCCCCCGGGGCAGGGGTCTTGGCTACACCTTC
>TRBD1|TRBJ1-1|.|TRBV20-1
CSALPGQGAFSEAFF
TGCAGTGCTTTACCGGGACAGGGGGCTTTCTCTGAAGCTTTCTTT
>TRBD1|TRBJ1-5|once|TRBV28
CASSWDRVQPQHF
TGTGCCAGCAGTTGGGACAGGGTTCAGCCCCAGCATTTT
>TRBD1|TRBJ2-5|.|TRBV5-6
CASSAGQGAGETQYF
TGTGCCAGCAGCGCCGGACAGGGGGCAGGGGAGACCCAGTACTTC
>.|TRBJ2-3|once|TRBV20-1
CSAARADTQYF
TGCAGTGCTGCTAGGGCCGATACGCAGTATTTT
>TRBD1|TRBJ1-4|.|TRBV7-9
CASSSYNKDRNEKLFF
TGTGCCAGCAGCTCCTACAATAAGGACAGGAATGAAAAACTGTTTTTT
>TRBD2|TRBJ2-3|.|TRBV10-3
CAIRSGGQADTQYF
TGTGCCATCCGATCGGGGGGGCAGGCAGATACGCAGTATTTT
>.|TRBJ1-1|.|TRBV5-1
CASSLRGYTEAFF
TGCGCCAGCAGCTTACGGGGGTACACTGAAGCTTTCTTT
>.|TRBJ1-4|.|TRBV24-1
CATSDSQKLFF
TGTGCCACCAGTGATTCCCAAAAACTGTTTTTT
>TRBD1|TRBJ2-7|.|TRBV11-2
CASSLTTGGIYEQYF
TGTGCCAGCAGCTTAACGACAGGGGGTATCTACGAGCAGTACTTC
>TRBD2|TRBJ2-5|few|TRBV5-1
CASGSLAGGQETQYF
TGCGCCAGCGGAAGCCTAGCGGGGGGTCAAGAGACCCAGTACTTC
>.|TRBJ1-3|.|TRBV20-1
CSARSGHFSGNTIYF
TGCAGTGCTAGGTCAGGGCACTTCTCTGGAAACACCATATATTTT
>.|TRBJ1-5|few|TRBV2
CASARQRAGNQPQHF
TGTGCCAGCGCACGACAGCGAGCGGGCAATCAGCCCCAGCATTTT
>TRBD1|TRBJ1-5|few|TRBV7-8
CASSPGQGIGQPQHF
TGTGCCAGCAGCCCGGGACAGGGGATTGGCCAGCCCCAGCATTTT
>.|TRBJ1-2|.|TRBV7-8
CASSLEGGHGYTF
TGTGCCAGCAGCTTAGAGGGGGGCCATGGCTACACCTTC
>TRBD2|TRBJ2-3|once|TRBV20-1
CSAVTSGGASDTQYF
TGCAGTGCTGTGACTAGCGGGGGGGCCTCAGATACGCAGTATTTT
>.|TRBJ2-3|.|TRBV6-2/TRBV6-3
CASWNRGLSTDTQYF
TGTGCCAGCTGGAACCGGGGGCTCAGCACAGATACGCAGTATTTT
>TRBD1|TRBJ1-5|once|TRBV2
CASRQDRGSNQPQHF
TGTGCCAGCAGACAAGACAGGGGTAGCAATCAGCCCCAGCATTTT
>.|TRBJ1-6|.|TRBV6-1
CASSEKKSSYNSPLHF
TGTGCCAGCAGTGAAAAGAAGAGCTCCTATAATTCACCCCTCCACTTT
>.|TRBJ1-5|.|TRBV18
CASSLLGRGDQPQHF
TGTGCCAGCTCACTGTTGGGGAGGGGTGATCAGCCCCAGCATTTT
>.|TRBJ2-4|few|TRBV6-1
CASSPVRGNIQYF
TGTGCCAGCAGTCCGGTCAGGGGAAACATTCAGTACTTC
>.|TRBJ1-1|.|TRBV20-1
CSASTRGTTEAFF
TGCAGTGCTAGTACCCGGGGTACGACTGAAGCTTTCTTT
>.|TRBJ2-7|few|TRBV2
CASSPQYEQYF
TGTGCCAGCAGCCCCCAGTACGAGCAGTACTTC
>.|TRBJ1-2|few|TRBV6-5
CASSYPLLGTANYGYTF
TGTGCCAGCAGTTACCCTCTATTGGGGACCGCTAACTATGGCTACACCTTC
>.|TRBJ2-5|.|TRBV7-2
CASSLTGPVVETQYF
TGTGCCAGCAGCCTAACGGGCCCTGTGGTAGAGACCCAGTACTTC
>.|TRBJ2-2|.|TRBV29-1
CSVVGAGGELFF
TGCAGCGTTGTGGGGGCCGGCGGGGAGCTGTTTTTT
>.|TRBJ2-3|.|TRBV2
CASRMLLDTQYF
TGTGCCAGCAGAATGTTATTAGATACGCAGTATTTT
>TRBD1|TRBJ1-3|.|TRBV20-1
CSASHGTGDRDTIYF
TGCAGTGCTAGCCACGGGACAGGGGATCGCGACACCATATATTTT
>.|TRBJ1-5|once|TRBV19
CASSIAGGGNQPQHF
TGTGCCAGTAGTATAGCTGGGGGGGGGAATCAGCCCCAGCATTTT
>TRBD1|TRBJ1-1|few|TRBV19
CASSIQGANTEAFF
TGTGCCAGTAGTATACAGGGGGCGAACACTGAAGCTTTCTTT
>.|TRBJ1-5|few|TRBV7-2
CASSFGGVDQPQHF
TGTGCCAGCAGCTTTGGGGGGGTCGATCAGCCCCAGCATTTT
>TRBD1|TRBJ2-2|.|TRBV2
CASTQYSRQGTNTGELFF
TGTGCCAGCACCCAATATTCGAGACAGGGTACCAACACCGGGGAGCTGTTTTTT